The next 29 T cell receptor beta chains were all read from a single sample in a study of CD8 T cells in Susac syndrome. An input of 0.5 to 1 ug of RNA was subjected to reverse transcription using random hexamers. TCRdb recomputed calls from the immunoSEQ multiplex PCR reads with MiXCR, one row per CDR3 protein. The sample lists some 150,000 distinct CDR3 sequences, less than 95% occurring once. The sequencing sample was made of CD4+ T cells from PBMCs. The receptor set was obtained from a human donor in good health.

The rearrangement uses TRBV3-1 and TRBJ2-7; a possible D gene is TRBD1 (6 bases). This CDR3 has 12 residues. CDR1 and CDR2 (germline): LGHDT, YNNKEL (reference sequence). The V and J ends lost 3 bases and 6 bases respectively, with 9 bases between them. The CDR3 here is CASSHTGLEQYF. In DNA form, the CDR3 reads TGTGCCAGCAGCCACACAGGGCTCGAGCAGTACTTC.

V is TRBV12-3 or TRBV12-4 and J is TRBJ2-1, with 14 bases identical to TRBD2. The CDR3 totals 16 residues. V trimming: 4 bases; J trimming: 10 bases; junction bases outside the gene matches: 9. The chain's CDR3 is CASSSRLAGGPAEQFF. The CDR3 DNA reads TGTGCCAGCAGTTCCCGACTAGCGGGAGGGCCAGCCGAGCAGTTCTTC.

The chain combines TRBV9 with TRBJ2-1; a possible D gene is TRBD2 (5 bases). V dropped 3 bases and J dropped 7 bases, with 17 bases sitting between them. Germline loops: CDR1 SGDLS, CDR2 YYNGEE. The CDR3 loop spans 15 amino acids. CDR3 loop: CASSGGTGKENEQFF. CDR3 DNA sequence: TGTGCCAGCAGCGGAGGCACGGGGAAGGAAAATGAGCAGTTCTTC. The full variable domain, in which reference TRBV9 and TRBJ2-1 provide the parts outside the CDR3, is DSGVTQTPKHLITATGQRVTLRCSPRSGDLSVYWYQQSLDQGLQFLIQYYNGEERAKGNILERFSAQQFPDLHSELNLSSLELGDSALYFCASSGGTGKENEQFFGPGTRLTVL.

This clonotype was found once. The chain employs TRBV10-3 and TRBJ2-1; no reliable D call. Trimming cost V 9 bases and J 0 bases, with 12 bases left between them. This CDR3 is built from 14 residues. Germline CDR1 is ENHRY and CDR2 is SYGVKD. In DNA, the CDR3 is TGTGCCATTGCTCCGGGTAGCTCCTACAATGAGCAGTTCTTC. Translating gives CAIAPGSSYNEQFF.

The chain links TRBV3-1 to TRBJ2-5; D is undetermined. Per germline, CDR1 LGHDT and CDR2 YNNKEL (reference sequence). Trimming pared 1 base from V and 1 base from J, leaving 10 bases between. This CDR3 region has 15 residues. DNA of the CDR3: TGTGCCAGCAGCCAAGCCTTTGCGACCCAAGAGACCCAGTACTTC. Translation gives CASSQAFATQETQYF.

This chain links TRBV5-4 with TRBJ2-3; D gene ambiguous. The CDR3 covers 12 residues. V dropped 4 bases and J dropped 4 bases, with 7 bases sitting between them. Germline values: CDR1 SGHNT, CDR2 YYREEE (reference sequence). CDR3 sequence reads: CASSNRADTQYF. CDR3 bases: TGTGCCAGCAGCAATAGGGCAGATACGCAGTATTTT.

The CDR3 is CASSRTSGKVTQYF. In nucleotides, the CDR3 is TGTGCCAGTAGTAGGACTAGCGGGAAGGTGACCCAGTACTTC. V usage is TRBV19 and J usage is TRBJ2-5, with 12 bases identical to TRBD2. This CDR3 has 14 residues. V lost 4 bases, J lost 7 bases, and 4 bases stayed unmatched. CDR1 is LNHDA and CDR2 is SQIVND in the germline V gene (reference sequence).

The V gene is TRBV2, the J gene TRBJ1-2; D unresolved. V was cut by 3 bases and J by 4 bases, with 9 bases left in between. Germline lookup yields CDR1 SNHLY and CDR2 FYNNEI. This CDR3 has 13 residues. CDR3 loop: CASSEEVSYGYTF. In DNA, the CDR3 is TGTGCCAGCAGTGAGGAGGTTAGCTATGGCTACACCTTC.

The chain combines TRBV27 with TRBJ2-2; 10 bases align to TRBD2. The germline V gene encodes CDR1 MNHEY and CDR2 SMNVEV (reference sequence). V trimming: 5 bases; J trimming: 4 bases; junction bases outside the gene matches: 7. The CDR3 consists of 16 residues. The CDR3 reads CASSPQREGSTGELFF. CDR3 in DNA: TGTGCCAGCAGTCCCCAGCGGGAGGGAAGCACCGGGGAGCTGTTTTTT.

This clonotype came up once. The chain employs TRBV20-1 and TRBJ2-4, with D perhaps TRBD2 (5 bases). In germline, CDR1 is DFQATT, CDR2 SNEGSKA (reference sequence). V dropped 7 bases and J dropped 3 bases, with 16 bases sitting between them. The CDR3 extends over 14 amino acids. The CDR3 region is CSVASGGGKNIQYF. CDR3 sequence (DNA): TGCAGTGTCGCCAGTGGAGGAGGCAAAAACATTCAGTACTTC.

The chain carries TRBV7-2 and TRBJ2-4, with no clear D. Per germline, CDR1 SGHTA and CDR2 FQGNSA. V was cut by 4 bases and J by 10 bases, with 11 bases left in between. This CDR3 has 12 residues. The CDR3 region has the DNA TGTGCCAGCAGCTCCAGCGACTTTATTCAGTACTTC. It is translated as CASSSSDFIQYF.

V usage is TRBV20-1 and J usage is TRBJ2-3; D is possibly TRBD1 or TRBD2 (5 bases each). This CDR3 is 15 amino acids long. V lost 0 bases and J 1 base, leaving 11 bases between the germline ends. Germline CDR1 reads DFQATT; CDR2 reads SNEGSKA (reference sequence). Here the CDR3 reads CSARDMTAGTDTQYF. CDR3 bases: TGCAGTGCTAGAGATATGACAGCGGGCACAGATACGCAGTATTTT.

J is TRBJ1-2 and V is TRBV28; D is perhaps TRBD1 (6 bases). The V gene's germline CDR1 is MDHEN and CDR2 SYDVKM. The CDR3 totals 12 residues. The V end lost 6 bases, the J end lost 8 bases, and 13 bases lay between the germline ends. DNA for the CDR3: TGTGCCAGCAGCCTACCAACAGGGGGCTACACCTTC. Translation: CASSLPTGGYTF.

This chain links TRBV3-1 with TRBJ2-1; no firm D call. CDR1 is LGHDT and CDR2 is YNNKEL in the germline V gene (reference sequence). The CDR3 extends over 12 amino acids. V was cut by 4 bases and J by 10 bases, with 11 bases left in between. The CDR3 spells CASSPAAGEQFF. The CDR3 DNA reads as TGTGCCAGCAGCCCGGCAGCTGGGGAGCAGTTCTTC.

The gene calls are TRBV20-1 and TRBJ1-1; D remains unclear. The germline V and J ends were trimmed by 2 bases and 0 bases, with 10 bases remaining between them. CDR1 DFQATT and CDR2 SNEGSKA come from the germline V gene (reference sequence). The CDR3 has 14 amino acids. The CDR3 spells CSARLDRLNTEAFF. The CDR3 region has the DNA TGCAGTGCTAGACTTGACCGATTGAACACTGAAGCTTTCTTT.

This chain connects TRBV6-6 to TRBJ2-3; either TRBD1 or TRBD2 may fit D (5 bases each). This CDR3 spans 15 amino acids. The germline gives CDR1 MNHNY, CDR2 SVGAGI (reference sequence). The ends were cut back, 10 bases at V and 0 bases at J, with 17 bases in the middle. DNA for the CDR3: TGTGCCACCCTGGGGGTGAGCTCTAGCACAGATACGCAGTATTTT. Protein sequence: CATLGVSSSTDTQYF.

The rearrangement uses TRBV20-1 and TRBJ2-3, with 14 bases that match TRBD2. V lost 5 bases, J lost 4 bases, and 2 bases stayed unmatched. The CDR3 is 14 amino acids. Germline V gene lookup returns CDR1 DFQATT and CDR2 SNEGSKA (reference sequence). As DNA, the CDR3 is TGCAGTGCTGGGACTAGCGGGAGTCCAGATACGCAGTATTTT. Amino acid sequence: CSAGTSGSPDTQYF.

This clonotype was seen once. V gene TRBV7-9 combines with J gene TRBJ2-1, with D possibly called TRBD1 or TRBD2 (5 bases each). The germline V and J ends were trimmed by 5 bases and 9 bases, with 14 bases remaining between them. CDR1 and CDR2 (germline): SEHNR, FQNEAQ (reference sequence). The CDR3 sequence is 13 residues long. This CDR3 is CASSMRAGIEQFF. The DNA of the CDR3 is TGTGCCAGCAGCATGCGGGCAGGGATTGAGCAGTTCTTC.

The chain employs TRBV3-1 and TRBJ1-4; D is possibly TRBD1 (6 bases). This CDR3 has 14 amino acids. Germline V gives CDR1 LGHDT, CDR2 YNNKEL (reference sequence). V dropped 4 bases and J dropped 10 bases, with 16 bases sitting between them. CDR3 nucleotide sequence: TGTGCCAGCAGCCCCCCTGGGGGGCAAGGAAAACTGTTTTTT. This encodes CASSPPGGQGKLFF.

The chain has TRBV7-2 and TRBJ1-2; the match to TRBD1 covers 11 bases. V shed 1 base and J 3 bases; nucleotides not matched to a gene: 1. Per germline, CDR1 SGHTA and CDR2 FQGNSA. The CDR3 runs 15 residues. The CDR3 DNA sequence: TGTGCCAGCAGCTTAGGGGGACAGGGGGACTATGGCTACACCTTC. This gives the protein CASSLGGQGDYGYTF.

The CDR3 coding sequence is TGTGCCAGCAGCTTGAGCAGGGACCAGCAGCCCCAGCATTTT. The encoded protein is CASSLSRDQQPQHF. This chain uses TRBV7-9 with TRBJ1-5; a possible D gene is TRBD1 (5 bases). Trimming took 3 bases from V and 7 from J, leaving 13 bases between them. Germline CDR1 and CDR2: SEHNR and FQNEAQ (reference sequence). The CDR3 loop spans 14 amino acids.

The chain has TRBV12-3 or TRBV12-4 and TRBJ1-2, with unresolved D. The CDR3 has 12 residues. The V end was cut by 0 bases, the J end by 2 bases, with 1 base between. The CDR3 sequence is CASSLANYGYTF. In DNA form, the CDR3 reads TGTGCCAGCAGTTTAGCGAACTATGGCTACACCTTC.

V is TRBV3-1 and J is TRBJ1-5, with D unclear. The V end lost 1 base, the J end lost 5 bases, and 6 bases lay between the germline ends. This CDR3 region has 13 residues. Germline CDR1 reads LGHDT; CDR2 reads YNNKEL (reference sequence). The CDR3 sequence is CASSQARDQPQHF. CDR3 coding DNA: TGTGCCAGCAGCCAAGCACGGGATCAGCCCCAGCATTTT.

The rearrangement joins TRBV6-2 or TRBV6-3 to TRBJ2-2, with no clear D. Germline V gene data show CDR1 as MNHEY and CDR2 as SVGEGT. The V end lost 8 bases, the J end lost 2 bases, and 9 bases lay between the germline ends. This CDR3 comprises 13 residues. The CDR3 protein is CASLPLNTGELFF. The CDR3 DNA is TGTGCCAGCCTCCCCCTAAACACCGGGGAGCTGTTTTTT.

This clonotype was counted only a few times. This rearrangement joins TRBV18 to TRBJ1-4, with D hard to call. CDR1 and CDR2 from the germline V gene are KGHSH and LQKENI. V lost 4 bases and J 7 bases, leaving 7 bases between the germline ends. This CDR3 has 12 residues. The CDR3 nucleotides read TGTGCCAGCTCACAGGAAGGTGAAAAACTGTTTTTT. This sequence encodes CASSQEGEKLFF.

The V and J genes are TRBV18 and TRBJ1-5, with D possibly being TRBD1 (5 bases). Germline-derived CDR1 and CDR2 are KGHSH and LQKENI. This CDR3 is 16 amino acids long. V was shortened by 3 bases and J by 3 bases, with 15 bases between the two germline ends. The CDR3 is CASSPDAGDYNQPQHF. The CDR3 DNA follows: TGTGCCAGCTCACCCGACGCGGGGGATTACAATCAGCCCCAGCATTTT.

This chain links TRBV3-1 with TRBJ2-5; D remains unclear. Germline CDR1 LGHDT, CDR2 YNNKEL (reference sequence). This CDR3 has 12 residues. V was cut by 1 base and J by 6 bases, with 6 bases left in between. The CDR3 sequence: CASSQGLKTQYF. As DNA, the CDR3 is TGTGCCAGCAGCCAAGGCCTGAAGACCCAGTACTTC.

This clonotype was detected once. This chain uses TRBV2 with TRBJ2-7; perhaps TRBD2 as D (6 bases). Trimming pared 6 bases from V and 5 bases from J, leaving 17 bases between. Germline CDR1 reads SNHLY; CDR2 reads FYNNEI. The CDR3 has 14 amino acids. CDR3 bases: TGTGCCAGCAGGGGAAGACTAGGGCCCCACGAGCAGTACTTC. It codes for CASRGRLGPHEQYF.

The CDR3 spells CASSFRGAASNQPQHF. The CDR3 region has the DNA TGTGCCAGCAGTTTCCGGGGGGCGGCTAGCAATCAGCCCCAGCATTTT. V and J are TRBV27 and TRBJ1-5; possibly TRBD1 for D (6 bases). V lost 3 bases and J lost 0, with 12 bases in between. This CDR3 contains 16 residues. CDR1 MNHEY and CDR2 SMNVEV come from the germline V gene (reference sequence).